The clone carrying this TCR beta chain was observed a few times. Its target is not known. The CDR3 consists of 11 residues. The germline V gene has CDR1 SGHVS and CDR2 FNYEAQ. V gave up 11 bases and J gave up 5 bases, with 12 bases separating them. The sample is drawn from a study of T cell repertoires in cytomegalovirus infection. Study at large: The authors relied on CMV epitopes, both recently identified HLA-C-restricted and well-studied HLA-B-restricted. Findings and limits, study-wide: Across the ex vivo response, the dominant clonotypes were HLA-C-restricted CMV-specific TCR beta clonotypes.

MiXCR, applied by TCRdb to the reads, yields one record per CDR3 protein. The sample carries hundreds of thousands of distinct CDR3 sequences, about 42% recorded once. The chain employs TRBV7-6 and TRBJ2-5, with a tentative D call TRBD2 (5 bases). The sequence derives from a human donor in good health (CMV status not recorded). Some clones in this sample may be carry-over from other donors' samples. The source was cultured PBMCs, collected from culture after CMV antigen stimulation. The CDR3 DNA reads TGTGCCTGTAGGGAGAGGGAGACCCAGTACTTC. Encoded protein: CACRERETQYF.